The 21 T cell receptor beta chains in this list originate from one sample, sequenced in a study of OX40 agonist ivuxolimab in advanced cancers. Generated by immunoSEQ multiplex PCR, the TCRdb table keeps only in-frame clones and is missing some. Of approximately 58,000 clones detected, 80% to 90% appear once; the ten largest clones hold about 3.5%. This specimen consisted of CD4+ or CD8+ T cells sorted from blood, obtained in a trial of the OX40 agonist ivuxolimab. The receptors stem from an adult with an advanced solid tumor such as melanoma, head and neck, liver or kidney cancer.

The rearrangement joins TRBV28 to TRBJ1-3; D is unclear. The length of the CDR3 is 15 residues. Germline CDR1 MDHEN, CDR2 SYDVKM. V was shortened by 5 bases and J by 4 bases, with 15 bases between the two germline ends. This CDR3 reads CASSLHGEIGNTIYF. The CDR3 DNA reads TGTGCCAGCAGTCTCCACGGGGAAATCGGAAACACCATATATTTT.

This sequence joins TRBV19 and TRBJ2-3; TRBD1 matches 8 bases. The CDR3 runs 15 residues. Germline values: CDR1 LNHDA, CDR2 SQIVND (reference sequence). V trimming: 7 bases; J trimming: 1 base; junction bases outside the gene matches: 7. CDR3 nucleotides: TGTGCCAGTAAATGGACAGGGCAGGGCACAGATACGCAGTATTTT. Protein sequence: CASKWTGQGTDTQYF.

The V gene is TRBV29-1, the J gene TRBJ2-2; 10 nucleotides line up with TRBD2. The CDR3 is 13 residues long. Germline trimming cut 4 bases from V and 6 bases from J; bases unmatched to any gene: 2. The germline gives CDR1 SQVTM, CDR2 ANQGSEA. CDR3 region: CSVGSGRSGELFF. The CDR3 region has the DNA TGCAGCGTTGGTAGCGGGAGGTCCGGGGAGCTGTTTTTT.

The chain uses TRBV14 and TRBJ1-2; D perhaps matches TRBD1 (5 bases). This CDR3 is 15 amino acids long. V was clipped by 4 bases and J by 5 bases, with 17 bases between them. CDR1 is SGHDN, CDR2 FVKESK, per germline. The CDR3 coding sequence is TGTGCCAGCAGCCTCAGTCATGGCGGACAATATGGCTACACCTTC. Protein: CASSLSHGGQYGYTF. Full variable domain (missing parts from reference TRBV14 and TRBJ1-2): EAGVTQFPSHSVIEKGQTVTLRCDPISGHDNLYWYRRVMGKEIKFLLHFVKESKQDESGMPNNRFLAERTGGTYSTLKVQPAELEDSGVYFCASSLSHGGQYGYTFGSGTRLTVV.

J is TRBJ2-7 and V is TRBV28; TRBD2 matches 8 bases. V was clipped by 8 bases and J by 1 base; unmatched bases: 13. This CDR3 contains 16 residues. The germline V gene encodes CDR1 MDHEN and CDR2 SYDVKM. The CDR3 region is CASGFWGSGNSYEQYF. The CDR3 DNA is TGTGCCAGCGGATTTTGGGGTAGCGGGAATTCCTACGAGCAGTACTTC.

The chain links TRBV19 to TRBJ1-2; D unresolved. This CDR3 spans 15 amino acids. V dropped 6 bases and J dropped 0 bases, with 14 bases sitting between them. Germline V gene sequence: CDR1 LNHDA, CDR2 SQIVND (reference sequence). CDR3 region: CASRPTVNSNYGYTF. CDR3 bases: TGTGCCAGTAGGCCCACAGTAAACTCTAACTATGGCTACACCTTC. Full variable domain (remainder filled in from reference TRBV19 and TRBJ1-2): DGGITQSPKYLFRKEGQNVTLSCEQNLNHDAMYWYRQDPGQGLRLIYYSQIVNDFQKGDIAEGYSVSREKKESFPLTVTSAQKNPTAFYLCASRPTVNSNYGYTFGSGTRLTVV.

This clone was picked up one time. The genes are TRBV2 and TRBJ1-6; 8 positions agree with TRBD1. This CDR3 region has 14 residues. The germline V gene has CDR1 SNHLY and CDR2 FYNNEI. Germline trimming cut 7 bases from V and 9 bases from J; bases unmatched to any gene: 8. CDR3 coding DNA: TGTGCCAGCATTCTCGGACAGGGAGGTTCACCCCTCCACTTT. This translates into CASILGQGGSPLHF.

The rearrangement uses TRBV2 and TRBJ2-7, with 7 bases fitting TRBD2. There are 14 residues in the CDR3. The trim removed 3 bases at V and 7 bases at J, leaving 9 bases unmatched. The V gene's germline CDR1 is SNHLY and CDR2 FYNNEI. The chain's CDR3 is CASSDQRERREQYF. The DNA of the CDR3 is TGTGCCAGCAGTGACCAGCGGGAAAGGAGGGAGCAGTACTTC.

The J gene is TRBJ2-7, the V gene TRBV7-2; D gene uncertain. Germline lookup yields CDR1 SGHTA and CDR2 FQGNSA. V was pared by 1 base and J by 2 bases, with 9 bases between. The length of the CDR3 is 14 residues. This chain's CDR3 is CASSLGPATYEQYF. The CDR3 DNA reads as TGTGCCAGCAGCTTAGGTCCTGCCACCTACGAGCAGTACTTC.

The rearrangement joins TRBV6-5 to TRBJ2-5, with TRBD2 as a possible D gene (6 bases). Germline V CDR1 and CDR2: MNHEY, SVGAGI. The length of the CDR3 is 15 residues. With 5 bases removed from V and 4 bases from J, the gap between germline ends came to 17 bases. The CDR3 DNA reads TGTGCCAGCAGTAGCCCCCGGCGGGAAGGAGAGACCCAGTACTTC. Its translation is CASSSPRREGETQYF.

The V gene is TRBV7-9, the J gene TRBJ2-6; D is tentatively TRBD1 or TRBD2 (6 bases each). The germline gives CDR1 SEHNR, CDR2 FQNEAQ (reference sequence). CDR3 length: 16 residues. V dropped 2 bases and J dropped 4 bases, with 12 bases sitting between them. For the CDR3, the DNA is TGTGCCAGCAGCTTATCGGGGGCGGGAGGGGCCAACGTCCTGACTTTC. This translates into CASSLSGAGGANVLTF.

This chain joins TRBV25-1 and TRBJ2-3; perhaps D is TRBD1 or TRBD2 (5 bases each). Germline V CDR1 and CDR2: MGHDK, SYGVNS. The CDR3 is made up of 15 amino acids. Trimming took off 3 bases at V and 10 bases at J, with 20 bases between the two ends. Written as DNA, the CDR3 is TGTGCCAGCAGTGATTTACGGGACGCACAGATAGCGCAGTATTTT. It translates to CASSDLRDAQIAQYF.

By proportion, this clone is medium-sized. This chain connects TRBV7-3 to TRBJ2-2; no reliable D call. The CDR3 spans 16 residues. Germline V gives CDR1 SGHTA, CDR2 FQGTGA. Trimming left V 1 base short and J 2 bases short, with 11 bases between. CDR3 amino acids: CASSLRRLHNTGELFF. The CDR3 region has the DNA TGTGCCAGCAGCTTAAGACGGCTACATAACACCGGGGAGCTGTTTTTT.

V gene TRBV29-1 combines with J gene TRBJ2-7; TRBD1 or TRBD2 may be the D gene (5 bases each). The V end was cut by 7 bases, the J end by 5 bases, with 15 bases between. In germline, CDR1 is SQVTM, CDR2 ANQGSEA. The CDR3 is 12 residues long. CDR3 sequence (DNA): TGCAGCGGCCGGGATCCCAGGGACGAGCAGTACTTC. Translation: CSGRDPRDEQYF.

The CDR3 nucleotides are TGTGCCAGTAGTAAGGGGACAGCTAGCAATCAGCCCCAGCATTTT. It specifies CASSKGTASNQPQHF. J is TRBJ1-5 and V is TRBV19, with 7 bases aligning to TRBD1. CDR3 length: 15 residues. V shed 4 bases, J shed 0 bases, and the junction held 3 bases outside the gene matches. CDR1 and CDR2 (germline): LNHDA, SQIVND (reference sequence). Full variable domain (rest looked up from reference TRBV19 and TRBJ1-5): DGGITQSPKYLFRKEGQNVTLSCEQNLNHDAMYWYRQDPGQGLRLIYYSQIVNDFQKGDIAEGYSVSREKKESFPLTVTSAQKNPTAFYLCASSKGTASNQPQHFGDGTRLSIL.

The chain combines TRBV7-9 with TRBJ1-1; 12 bases align to TRBD1. Germline lookup yields CDR1 SEHNR and CDR2 FQNEAQ (reference sequence). The CDR3 has 15 residues. With 6 bases clipped from V and 3 bases from J, the junction kept 5 bases outside the gene matches. The CDR3 region is CASRPGQGAYTEAFF. CDR3 DNA sequence: TGTGCCAGCAGGCCGGGACAGGGGGCCTACACTGAAGCTTTCTTT.

The rearrangement links TRBV5-4 to TRBJ1-1; D remains unclear. Germline V lookup: CDR1 SGHNT, CDR2 YYREEE (reference sequence). V dropped 5 bases and J dropped 2 bases, with 7 bases sitting between them. The CDR3 sequence is 12 residues long. CDR3 DNA sequence: TGTGCCAGCAGTTCGGGAAACACTGAAGCTTTCTTT. Encoded protein: CASSSGNTEAFF. The complete variable domain, with remaining parts taken from reference TRBV5-4 and TRBJ1-1, reads ETGVTQSPTHLIKTRGQQVTLRCSSQSGHNTVSWYQQALGQGPQFIFQYYREEENGRGNFPPRFSGLQFPNYSSELNVNALELDDSALYLCASSSGNTEAFFGQGTRLTVV.

The chain has TRBV6-4 and TRBJ1-4, with D hard to call. Germline values: CDR1 MRHNA, CDR2 SNTAGT. This CDR3 spans 11 amino acids. V lost 7 bases to trimming and J lost 4 bases, with 4 bases between them. CDR3 sequence reads: CASILNEKLFF. The CDR3 DNA is TGTGCCAGCATCCTTAATGAAAAACTGTTTTTT.

The chain is built from TRBV29-1 and TRBJ2-5; 9 bases agree with TRBD2. V was pared by 4 bases and J by 3 bases, with 6 bases of the junction left unmatched. The CDR3 consists of 14 residues. The germline V gene encodes CDR1 SQVTM and CDR2 ANQGSEA. CDR3 in DNA: TGCAGCGTTGCCCTTAGACTAGCGGAAGAGACCCAGTACTTC. The encoded protein is CSVALRLAEETQYF.

The chain couples TRBV30 to TRBJ2-1, with 12 bases lining up with TRBD2. Germline CDR1 GTSNPN, CDR2 SVGIG (reference sequence). The junction had 9 bases not matched to a gene; V was cut back by 5 bases and J by 7 bases. This CDR3 is built from 15 residues. CDR3 in DNA: TGTGCCTGGGCGGCTAGCGGGAGGGCCTCAAATGAGCAGTTCTTC. This codes for CAWAASGRASNEQFF.

The chain has TRBV6-5 and TRBJ2-7, with 10 bases identical to TRBD2. The CDR3 has 14 residues. V lost 7 bases to trimming and J lost 4 bases; unmatched junction nucleotides: 7. The germline CDR1 and CDR2 sequences are MNHEY and SVGAGI. CDR3 in amino acids: CASTSGGLSYEQYF. The CDR3 DNA reads TGTGCCAGCACTAGCGGGGGACTAAGTTACGAGCAGTACTTC.